This T cell receptor (beta chain) is drawn from a study of cytomegalovirus exposure and HLA in healthy donors. Study-wide context: There were fewer than 500 genotyped donors. Of these, about 81% fell in the genetic ancestry cluster associated with self-reported Caucasian donors.

Worth noting for this clone: The antigen is unknown. At one end, the junction sequence differs from germline, possibly due to a read error.

The study ran its PCR with 60 Vbeta and 13 Jbeta primers. Data came from immunoSEQ multiplex PCR; TCRdb stores just in-frame clones and leaves some out. The specimen's table records 55,000 to 75,000 clones. Regarding the study as a whole: A likely sequencing artifact accounted for one observed cluster of highly shared sequence variants. TCR beta sequences reportedly predicted most subjects' HLA-A and HLA-B alleles accurately.

Germline loops: CDR1 MDHEN, CDR2 SYDVKM. The CDR3 contains 15 residues. The specimen was PBMCs. The receptor was isolated from a woman in her 30s in good health and CMV-seronegative. The chain links TRBV28 to TRBJ1-4, with 11 nucleotides matching TRBD1. In DNA form, the CDR3 reads TGTGCCAGCACTTTACATAGGGACAGGGGGGAAAAACTGTTTTTT. Protein: CASTLHRDRGEKLFF.